This TCR beta chain was sequenced for a study of response to subunit inactivated influenza vaccine. TCRdb re-called the RT-PCR reads through MiXCR, storing one row per CDR3 protein. The sample includes about 530,000 distinct CDR3 sequences, over 10% seen only once; the top ten take under 15%. CDR1 and CDR2 (germline): SGHDT, YYEEEE. The CDR3 covers 17 residues. V dropped 5 bases and J dropped 7; count of bases not matched to a gene: 12. V is TRBV5-6 and J is TRBJ2-2, with 12 nucleotides matching TRBD1. The specimen comprised PBMCs from blood, sampled roughly 47 days after vaccination. The TCR originated in a man in his fifties or sixties who received an inactivated influenza vaccine. The CDR3 DNA sequence: TGTGCCAGCAGTCGCACGGCCGGGACAGGGGGCAACGGGGAGCTGTTTTTT. Residues: CASSRTAGTGGNGELFF.